This T cell receptor (beta chain) was sequenced during a study of blood T cells in healthy people across ages. Alongside a J-beta primer mix, a sample-barcoded 5' primer served in a second PCR lasting about 6 to 12 cycles. A template-switch adaptor containing 12 random nucleotides labeled each cDNA molecule. In TCRdb, the 5' RACE reads were re-called with MiXCR into one record per CDR3 protein. Here the sample spans fewer than 2 million distinct CDR3 sequences, around 40% being singletons. Per-sample PBMC isolation yielded at least 6 million cells. This clonotype was seen a handful of times. Germline loops: CDR1 SQVTM, CDR2 ANQGSEA. The V gene lost 4 bases and the J gene lost 3 bases, with 6 bases spanning the gap. The CDR3 runs to 12 residues.

The genes are TRBV29-1 and TRBJ2-2, with D hard to call. This sequence was found in a human donor in good health. Sequencing input: blood. CDR3 sequence: CSVASDTGELFF. In nucleotides, the CDR3 is TGCAGCGTTGCCAGCGACACCGGGGAGCTGTTTTTT.